This TCR beta chain emerged from a study of shared clonotypes between healthy human individuals. Study summary: CD4 naive and CD4 memory each took three plates per donor, while CD8 naive took two and CD8 memory one. Study observations and caveats: Larger estimated richness was generally recorded for naive subsets relative to memory subsets. With few donors, the genetic and exposure-history diversity represented was limited.

Naive CD8 cells lacked CD45RO, underwent positive selection for CCR7 and left out terminally differentiated effector memory CD45RA+ cells. Adult Caucasians living in Nashville, Tennessee made up all of the donors. Libraries were prepared by immunoSEQ multiplex PCR; TCRdb keeps only in-frame clonotypes and omits some of them. Of more than 600,000 clones listed, about 91% are singletons. A note on this clone: Its antigen is not known. This sample includes further DNA sequences coding for the same CDR3.

With 0 bases removed from V and 1 base from J, the gap between germline ends came to 6 bases. The CDR3 sequence is 14 residues long. Germline CDR1 and CDR2: SGHAT and FQNNGV. The rearrangement joins TRBV11-2 to TRBJ1-1; D gene uncertain. This TCR came from a man aged 30 to 39 in good health. Input material: naive CD8+ T cells sorted from blood. The CDR3 is CASSLEWGNTEAFF. Written as DNA, the CDR3 is TGTGCCAGCAGCTTAGAATGGGGGAACACTGAAGCTTTCTTT.